This record looks at one T cell receptor beta chain sequence and its context. There is no known antigen for this receptor. No base qualities exist here, and no much larger clone lies one base off it. These data originate in a study of shared clonotypes between healthy human individuals (TCRdb year 2020). About the full investigation: Three men and a couple of women, aged 18 to 49 years, made up the cohort. Per donor, three plates each were used for CD4 naive and CD4 memory, two for CD8 naive, and one for CD8 memory. To estimate repertoire size and how much clonotype sharing occurs between individuals, the study deeply sequenced the blood TCR repertoires of roughly 5 healthy adults. To increase sequencing depth and limit assay-specific biases, different laboratories used diverse techniques to prepare libraries and sequence TCR repertoires. Per donor, leukapheresis produced somewhere between about 0.9 and 10 billion PBMCs. What the authors observed across the whole study: Rarefaction of sorted-subset datasets indicated incomplete sequencing despite the large sequencing depth. Across a handful of donors, roughly 5.1% of naive CD4, 3% to 3.5% of naive CD8, about 2.3% of memory CD4, and under 0.45% of memory CD8 clonotypes were shared. Naive subsets generally had larger estimated clonotype richness than memory subsets did. Pairwise subsampling led to the expectation that sequencing depth would affect the degree of clonotype sharing among donors. The genetic and exposure-history diversity represented was limited by the small number of donors. Clonotypes shared by all four sorted-subset donors showed higher generation probabilities than non-shared clonotypes. Sampling was limited to blood, and TCR repertoires in tissue likely differ from TCR repertoires in blood.

Healthy HIV-negative adults with no recently reported acute infections or vaccinations were included as donors. Only Caucasian adults living in Nashville, Tennessee, USA were represented among the donors. CD4+ T cells were enriched by magnetic negative selection, after which naive cells were positively selected on CD45RA and the negative fraction was taken as the memory subset. Blood was collected by leukapheresis, and PBMCs were isolated by Ficoll-Histopaque density gradient centrifugation and then cryopreserved in liquid nitrogen vapor phase. Analytical flow cytometry was used to check the purity and quantity of every magnetically sorted T cell population. From each sorted fraction, genomic DNA was isolated and quantified by UV absorbance on a Nanodrop 2000c. TCR CDR3 regions were amplified from genomic DNA by multiplex PCR using the deep immunoSEQ assay. Extracted genomic DNA from each cell subset was distributed evenly across all wells of several immunoSEQ 96-well plates, and each plate was treated as a replicate. For sorted subsets, about 210 ng of genomic DNA, equivalent to 25,000 to 30,000 T cell genomes, went into each replicate PCR. Purified libraries were measured with a Qubit 3.0 fluorometer, size-checked on a Bioanalyzer 2100, and measured again with the KAPA Library Quantification kit. Every immunoSEQ 96-well plate was sequenced on a separate single-read 150-cycle Illumina NextSeq 550 flow cell. The original pipeline was this. Because the immunoSEQ output held only junctional sequences and lacked quality scores, the filtering could not match the filtering applied to full-length reads. To assign V/J genes and CDR3, sequences were annotated using PyIR, a Python wrapper for IgBLAST v1.9, with IMGT germline references. Reads with weak V/J assignments (E-value above 1e-6), missing CDR3, stop codons, out-of-frame junctions, or ambiguous translated residues were removed. V3J clonotypes were defined as sequences sharing an identical inferred V gene, J gene, and CDR3 amino acid sequence. To compute the percentage overlap between repertoires, the number of shared unique clonotypes was divided by the size of the smaller repertoire. Richness of each repertoire was evaluated using RTK rarefaction, the Chao1 estimator, and Recon v2.1 estimates of unobserved clonotypes. Generation probabilities for all TCRbeta clonotypes obtained by the gDNA method from a handful of donors were computed using OLGA. The table was pulled from immuneACCESS by TCRdb, which kept in-frame rearrangements only. Such tables lose some clones; where checked, under half of the loss comes from unresolved V genes, and the rest has no known cause. Clonal size and the V and J genes are those of that table, whereas D and trimming came from the DNA. The sample records about 2.4 million clones, 93% of which are singletons. Around 0.4% of the sample is held by the ten biggest clonotypes.

The receptor was derived from a man between 18 and 29 years old in good health. Some clones in this sample may be carry-over from other donors' samples. What was sequenced was naive CD4+ T cells from PBMCs. The cell subset or site label, as the study defines it: CD45RA+ positively selected.

The CDR3 protein is CASSRTGTGYEQYF. The DNA reads TGTGCCAGCAGCAGAACCGGGACAGGGTACGAGCAGTACTTC. The rearranged segments are TRBV5-6 and TRBJ2-7, with 9 junctional bases fitting TRBD1. The V end gives up 4 bases and the J end 4 bases, leaving 6 bases in the junction not matched to a gene. CDR3 length: 14 amino acids, cysteine to phenylalanine. The DNA shown is the 42-base CDR3, in frame from base 1. Looking up the germline V gene yields CDR1 SGHDT and CDR2 YYEEEE.